Listed below are T cell receptor beta chains from one sample, sequenced in a study of vaccination and CD4 T cells after COVID-19. TCRdb used MiXCR to reprocess the PCR reads, holding one entry per CDR3 protein. Of 10,000 to 13,000 distinct CDR3 sequences listed, less than 65% are singletons. Their cognate antigens are unknown. The sequencing input was CD4+ T cells from blood, cultured in vitro. The source is a human donor who had recovered from COVID-19. CDR3s include the opening cysteine and the closing phenylalanine or tryptophan. D genes are given only for firm matches. A row's size may be missing; if present it is once, few, many or a size class.

j_gene	abundance	d_gene	v_gene	CDR3aa	CDR3nt
TRBJ2-7	few	TRBD1	TRBV15	CATSRDRGYSYEQYF	TGTGCCACCAGCAGAGACAGGGGGTACTCCTACGAGCAGTACTTC
TRBJ1-5	NA	NA	TRBV5-1	CASTPPGQAHQPQHF	TGCGCCAGCACCCCTCCGGGCCAGGCTCATCAGCCCCAGCATTTT
TRBJ1-1	NA	NA	TRBV19	CASSILEGRAFF	TGTGCCAGTAGTATTCTTGAGGGTCGGGCTTTCTTT
TRBJ2-7	NA	TRBD1	TRBV28	CACTGGTYEQYF	TGTGCCTGCACAGGGGGGACCTACGAGCAGTACTTC
TRBJ2-3	NA	NA	TRBV24-1	CATSVGTDTQYF	TGTGCCACCAGTGTGGGCACAGATACGCAGTATTTT
TRBJ1-1	NA	NA	TRBV10-3	CAISEIRSTEAFF	TGTGCCATCAGTGAAATAAGGTCCACTGAAGCTTTCTTT
TRBJ2-1	NA	TRBD2	TRBV27	CASSFWTSGDNEQFF	TGTGCCAGCAGTTTTTGGACTAGCGGAGACAATGAGCAGTTCTTC
TRBJ2-1	few	NA	TRBV20-1	CSARGELGDEQFF	TGCAGTGCTAGGGGGGAATTAGGAGATGAGCAGTTCTTC
TRBJ2-7	NA	TRBD1	TRBV20-1	CSASLTGQSEQYF	TGCAGTGCGAGCCTGACAGGGCAGAGCGAGCAGTACTTC
TRBJ1-5	NA	NA	TRBV4-3	CASSQEYRSNQPQHF	TGCGCCAGCAGCCAAGAGTACCGAAGCAATCAGCCCCAGCATTTT
TRBJ2-2	NA	NA	TRBV4-1	CASSLVMGVANTGELFF	TGCGCCAGCAGCCTCGTGATGGGTGTCGCGAACACCGGGGAGCTGTTTTTT
TRBJ1-2	NA	NA	TRBV5-1	CASSLSGGNYGYTF	TGCGCCAGCAGCTTGTCGGGGGGTAACTATGGCTACACCTTC
TRBJ2-5	once	TRBD2	TRBV5-1	CASSLVLAGAAETQYF	TGCGCCAGCAGCTTGGTGTTAGCGGGAGCGGCAGAGACCCAGTACTTC
TRBJ2-3	NA	TRBD2	TRBV6-4	CASSGVAGGTDTQYF	TGTGCCAGCAGTGGGGTAGCGGGAGGCACAGATACGCAGTATTTT
TRBJ2-7	NA	TRBD1	TRBV10-3	CATGTVYEQYF	TGTGCCACCGGGACAGTATACGAGCAGTACTTC
TRBJ1-2	few	NA	TRBV21-1	CASSRQGGQGRAF	TGTGCCAGCAGCAGACAGGGGGGACAGGGAAGAGCCTTC
TRBJ1-2	NA	TRBD1	TRBV20-1	CSAGDREVYGYTF	TGCAGTGCTGGTGACAGGGAAGTCTATGGCTACACCTTC